These 9 T cell receptor beta chains share one sample of origin, sequenced in a study of response to subunit inactivated influenza vaccine (dated by TCRdb to the late 2010s). Receptor libraries were prepared by RT-PCR. Sequencing was carried out with an Illumina HiSeq 2500. TCRdb cleaned the public reads at Q25 with fastp, built clones with MiXCR and kept in-frame beta chains. A single entry per CDR3 protein holds the most common genes and DNA from its merged rows. The sample table lists about 150,000 distinct CDR3 sequences, about 10% of them with a count of one. The ten largest clones represent about 40% of the sample. The sequences come from CD8+ T cells sorted from PBMCs, collected around 25 months after vaccination. Receptors originate from a man aged 45 to 75 who received an inactivated influenza vaccine. Donor details come from another sample of the same person, matched by shared clones.

The genes are TRBV12-3 or TRBV12-4 and TRBJ2-1, with D unclear. There are 15 residues in the CDR3. V gave up 0 bases and J gave up 3 bases, with 9 bases separating them. The CDR3 spells CASSLADIYYNEQFF. CDR3 nucleotide sequence: TGTGCCAGCAGTTTAGCCGACATTTACTACAATGAGCAGTTCTTC.

This clonotype was recorded a few times. The V and J genes are TRBV28 and TRBJ2-4, with 8 bases aligning to TRBD1. V was clipped by 8 bases and J by 4 bases; unmatched bases: 1. Germline lookup yields CDR1 MDHEN and CDR2 SYDVKM. The CDR3 is made up of 12 amino acids. CDR3 bases: TGTGCCAGCCGGGACAGGAAAAACATTCAGTACTTC. Translated, it gives CASRDRKNIQYF.

The rearrangement uses TRBV6-5 and TRBJ2-3, with 12 positions matching TRBD2. Per germline, CDR1 MNHEY and CDR2 SVGAGI. The junction had 7 bases not matched to a gene; V was cut back by 4 bases and J by 5 bases. The CDR3 is 16 amino acids. CDR3 nucleotides: TGTGCCAGCAGTTCTGGGACTAGCGGGTGGAGAGATACGCAGTATTTT. This sequence encodes CASSSGTSGWRDTQYF.

This clonotype turned up a few times. V and J are TRBV7-6 and TRBJ2-3; 7 bases map to TRBD2. CDR1 SGHVS and CDR2 FNYEAQ come from the germline V gene. There are 14 residues in the CDR3. Trimming took 1 base from V and 5 from J; bases not matched to a gene: 3. The CDR3 protein is CASSLGSSGDTQYF. The CDR3 DNA reads as TGTGCCAGCAGCTTAGGTTCTAGCGGAGATACGCAGTATTTT.

The V call is TRBV7-9, the J call TRBJ1-2, with unresolved D. Germline V gene lookup returns CDR1 SEHNR and CDR2 FQNEAQ (reference sequence). The CDR3 loop spans 13 amino acids. Trimming took 1 base from V and 7 from J, leaving 10 bases between them. CDR3 DNA sequence: TGTGCCAGCAGCTTAGACAGTTTGGGTGGCTACACCTTC. This codes for CASSLDSLGGYTF.

This clonotype was observed a handful of times. The chain employs TRBV5-1 and TRBJ2-7; maybe TRBD2 (6 bases). The CDR3 spans 14 residues. The V end was cut by 1 base, the J end by 0 bases, with 8 bases between. The germline V gene encodes CDR1 SGHRS and CDR2 YFSETQ. CDR3 nucleotides: TGCGCCAGCAGCTTGCGCGGGATCTCCTACGAGCAGTACTTC. Its protein product is CASSLRGISYEQYF.

In this sample, this clonotype turned up many times. The chain combines TRBV5-1 with TRBJ2-2, with D unresolved. Germline V lookup: CDR1 SGHRS, CDR2 YFSETQ. The germline V and J ends were trimmed by 4 bases and 7 bases, with 8 bases remaining between them. There are 12 residues in the CDR3. The CDR3 loop reads CASSNGNGELFF. CDR3 bases: TGCGCCAGCAGCAACGGTAACGGGGAGCTGTTTTTT.

This clonotype was seen a few times. This sequence joins TRBV27 and TRBJ2-1, with TRBD1 as a possible D gene (6 bases). The CDR3 is 14 amino acids. Trimming shortened V by 11 bases and J by 7 bases, and 21 bases separated the two germline ends. Germline CDR1 reads MNHEY; CDR2 reads SMNVEV (reference sequence). CDR3 in amino acids: CASKLGQSRNEQFF. In DNA form, the CDR3 reads TGTGCCTCTAAGCTTGGACAGTCCAGGAATGAGCAGTTCTTC.

This chain joins TRBV29-1 and TRBJ2-5; D is unclear. V was cut by 2 bases and J by 5 bases, with 9 bases left in between. The CDR3 contains 12 residues. Germline CDR1 reads SQVTM; CDR2 reads ANQGSEA. In DNA form, the CDR3 reads TGCAGCGTTGAATATAGGCGGGAGACCCAGTACTTC. Its protein product is CSVEYRRETQYF.